This T cell receptor beta chain was profiled in a study of Graves' ophthalmopathy and Graves' hyperthyroidism. At the level of the study: Peripheral blood sampling preceded any treatment and occurred at initial diagnosis.

For repertoire sequencing, the TCR beta CDR3 regions were amplified from RNA transcripts. First-round RT-PCR relied on HTBI primers, and a second-round multiplex PCR came next. TCRdb analysed the multiplex PCR reads with MiXCR anew, one entry per CDR3 protein. The sample includes more than 550,000 distinct CDR3 sequences, more than 40% of them seen just once. Study-level points and caveats: In blood appeared most of the expanded thyroid clonotypes whose frequency exceeded 0.001. Discrimination between ophthalmopathy and stable hyperthyroidism by a 13-signature model showed more than 85% sensitivity and about 84% specificity.

This clonotype was seen a single time. Its antigen remains unidentified. V was pared by 8 bases and J by 5 bases, with 24 bases between. CDR3 length equals 16 residues. The sequence derives from an adult man with Graves' ophthalmopathy. V usage is TRBV12-3 or TRBV12-4 and J usage is TRBJ1-1; D is possibly TRBD1 (6 bases). Specimen: peripheral blood. Written as DNA, the CDR3 is TGTGCCAGCCCTGTTAATCGACGGGGGGGCAGGACTGAAGCTTTCTTT. This gives the protein CASPVNRRGGRTEAFF.